What follows are 5 T cell receptor beta chains derived from one specimen sequenced in a study of blood T cell repertoires in COVID-19. TCRdb keeps only in-frame clones here, not all; method: immunoSEQ multiplex PCR. The sample includes some 59,000 clones, around 77% of them seen just once. The material sequenced was peripheral blood. The receptors come from a man older than 75 with active or convalescent COVID-19.

V and J are TRBV5-4 and TRBJ2-7, with 7 bases identical to TRBD1. Losses at the gene ends were 4 bases for V and 2 bases for J; bases not matched to a gene: 6. The CDR3 runs to 14 residues. Germline V gene sequence: CDR1 SGHNT, CDR2 YYREEE (reference sequence). The CDR3 nucleotides read TGTGCCAGCAGCCGTGACAGGGCGGCCTACGAGCAGTACTTC. It yields the protein CASSRDRAAYEQYF.

The rearrangement joins TRBV18 to TRBJ1-5, with TRBD1 matching 7 bases. This CDR3 contains 15 residues. Germline V CDR1 and CDR2: KGHSH, LQKENI. With V trimmed by 4 bases and J by 2 bases, 5 bases remained unmatched. The CDR3 spells CASSLQGNGNQPQHF. The CDR3 DNA follows: TGTGCCAGCTCACTACAGGGGAATGGCAATCAGCCCCAGCATTTT.

The rearrangement uses TRBV18 and TRBJ1-3; 7 bases fit TRBD1. From germline, CDR1 is KGHSH and CDR2 LQKENI. The length of the CDR3 is 15 residues. The V and J ends lost 4 bases and 4 bases, in that order; junction bases with no gene match: 7. This CDR3 reads CASSRNRGSGNTIYF. The CDR3 DNA follows: TGTGCCAGCTCACGAAACAGGGGTTCAGGAAACACCATATATTTT.

CDR3 loop: CASSGTSGGAPFINYEQYF. CDR3 coding DNA: TGTGCCAGCAGCGGGACCAGCGGGGGGGCCCCTTTCATAAACTACGAGCAGTACTTC. V and J are TRBV21-1 and TRBJ2-7; TRBD2 is taken as the D call from the table, unchecked against the DNA. TRBV21-1 is shown as a pseudogene. This CDR3 contains 19 residues.

This clone was picked up a small number of times. The rearrangement links TRBV15 to TRBJ2-1; weak D call: TRBD1 (5 bases). This CDR3 has 16 amino acids. Trimming took 0 bases from V and 8 from J, leaving 17 bases between them. Germline CDR1 reads LNHNV; CDR2 reads YYDKDF (reference sequence). CDR3 coding DNA: TGTGCCACCAGCAGAGAGATTGGACCCTGGGGCGATGAGCAGTTCTTC. Protein product: CATSREIGPWGDEQFF.